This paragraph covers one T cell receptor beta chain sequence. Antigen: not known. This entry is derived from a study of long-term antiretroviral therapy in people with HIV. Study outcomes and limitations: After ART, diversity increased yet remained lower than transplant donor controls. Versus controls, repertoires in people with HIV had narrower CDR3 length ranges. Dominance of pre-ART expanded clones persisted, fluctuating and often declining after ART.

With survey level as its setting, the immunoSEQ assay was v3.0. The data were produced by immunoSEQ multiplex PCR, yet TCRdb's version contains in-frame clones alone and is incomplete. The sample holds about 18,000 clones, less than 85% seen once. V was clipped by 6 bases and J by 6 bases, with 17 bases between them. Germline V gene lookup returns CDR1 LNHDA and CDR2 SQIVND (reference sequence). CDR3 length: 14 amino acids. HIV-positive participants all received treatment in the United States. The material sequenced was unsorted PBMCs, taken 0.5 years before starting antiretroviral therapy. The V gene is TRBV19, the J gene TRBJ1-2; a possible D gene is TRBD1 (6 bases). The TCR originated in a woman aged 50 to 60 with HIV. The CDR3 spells CASRFTGSGDGYTF. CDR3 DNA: TGTGCCAGTAGATTTACAGGGAGTGGAGATGGCTACACCTTC.